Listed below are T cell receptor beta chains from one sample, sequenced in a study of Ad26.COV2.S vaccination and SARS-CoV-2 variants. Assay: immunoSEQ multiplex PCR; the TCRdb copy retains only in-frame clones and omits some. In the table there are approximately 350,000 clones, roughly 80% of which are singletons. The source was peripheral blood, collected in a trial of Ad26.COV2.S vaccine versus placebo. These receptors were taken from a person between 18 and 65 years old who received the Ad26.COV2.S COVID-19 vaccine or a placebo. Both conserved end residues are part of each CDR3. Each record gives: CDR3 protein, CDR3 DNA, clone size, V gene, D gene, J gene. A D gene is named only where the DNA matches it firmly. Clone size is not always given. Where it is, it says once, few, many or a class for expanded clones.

cdr3_aa: CASSPSGSFLFSEQFF
cdr3_nt: TGTGCCAGCAGCCCCTCGGGTAGTTTCCTCTTCAGCGAGCAGTTCTTC
clone_size: few
v_call: TRBV7-9
d_call: -
j_call: TRBJ2-1

cdr3_aa: CASSRTGGGNQPQHF
cdr3_nt: TGTGCCAGCAGCCGGACAGGGGGCGGCAATCAGCCCCAGCATTTT
clone_size: -
v_call: TRBV7-9
d_call: TRBD1
j_call: TRBJ1-5

cdr3_aa: CASTLGGWETQYF
cdr3_nt: TGTGCCAGCACCCTTGGGGGGTGGGAGACCCAGTACTTC
clone_size: -
v_call: TRBV7-2
d_call: -
j_call: TRBJ2-5

cdr3_aa: CASSRGVPHNEQFF
cdr3_nt: TGTGCCAGCAGCCGGGGAGTTCCTCACAATGAGCAGTTCTTC
clone_size: -
v_call: TRBV9
d_call: -
j_call: TRBJ2-1

cdr3_aa: CATSAAGRFWGTDTQYF
cdr3_nt: TGTGCCACCAGTGCCGCGGGCCGGTTTTGGGGCACAGATACGCAGTATTTT
clone_size: -
v_call: TRBV24-1
d_call: -
j_call: TRBJ2-3

cdr3_aa: CASSPPDRGSNQPQHF
cdr3_nt: TGTGCCAGTAGTCCCCCGGACAGGGGCAGCAATCAGCCCCAGCATTTT
clone_size: -
v_call: TRBV19
d_call: TRBD1
j_call: TRBJ1-5

cdr3_aa: CASMRDVGRLNTEAFF
cdr3_nt: TGTGCCAGTATGAGGGACGTCGGACGGCTGAACACTGAAGCTTTCTTT
clone_size: -
v_call: TRBV19
d_call: -
j_call: TRBJ1-1

cdr3_aa: CASSLPGPGTEAFF
cdr3_nt: TGCGCCAGCAGCTTACCGGGACCTGGCACTGAAGCTTTCTTT
clone_size: -
v_call: TRBV5-1
d_call: -
j_call: TRBJ1-1

cdr3_aa: CASGRLAVNNEQFF
cdr3_nt: TGTGCCAGCGGCCGACTAGCGGTTAACAATGAGCAGTTCTTC
clone_size: -
v_call: TRBV6-5
d_call: TRBD2
j_call: TRBJ2-1

cdr3_aa: CASRGERTYNSPLHF
cdr3_nt: TGCGCCAGCCGCGGGGAGAGGACCTATAATTCACCCCTCCACTTT
clone_size: -
v_call: TRBV5-1
d_call: -
j_call: TRBJ1-6

cdr3_aa: CASSRLGTYGYTF
cdr3_nt: TGTGCCAGCAGCCGACTCGGGACGTATGGCTACACCTTC
clone_size: few
v_call: TRBV11-2
d_call: -
j_call: TRBJ1-2

cdr3_aa: CASSLAPDDRGDEQYF
cdr3_nt: TGTGCCAGCAGCTTAGCGCCGGACGACCGAGGGGACGAGCAGTACTTC
clone_size: -
v_call: TRBV7-6
d_call: -
j_call: TRBJ2-7

cdr3_aa: CASSPVGQESYEQYF
cdr3_nt: TGTGCCAGCAGCCCGGTGGGACAGGAGTCCTACGAGCAGTACTTC
clone_size: -
v_call: TRBV7-3
d_call: TRBD1
j_call: TRBJ2-7

cdr3_aa: CASSSPGDLNTEAFF
cdr3_nt: TGTGCCAGCAGTTCTCCAGGCGACTTAAACACTGAAGCTTTCTTT
clone_size: once
v_call: TRBV6-2/TRBV6-3
d_call: -
j_call: TRBJ1-1

cdr3_aa: CASSDHGTAAEAFF
cdr3_nt: TGTGCCAGCAGTGACCACGGGACAGCAGCTGAAGCTTTCTTT
clone_size: -
v_call: TRBV25-1
d_call: TRBD1
j_call: TRBJ1-1

cdr3_aa: CASSSAYEQYF
cdr3_nt: TGTGCCAGCAGTTCAGCCTACGAGCAGTACTTC
clone_size: -
v_call: TRBV7-9
d_call: -
j_call: TRBJ2-7

cdr3_aa: CASSLWGAGTGAGELFF
cdr3_nt: TGTGCCAGCAGCTTGTGGGGGGCTGGTACGGGGGCCGGGGAGCTGTTTTTT
clone_size: -
v_call: TRBV5-6
d_call: -
j_call: TRBJ2-2

cdr3_aa: CASSQVGGQETQYF
cdr3_nt: TGTGCCAGCAGCCAAGTCGGGGGTCAAGAGACCCAGTACTTC
clone_size: -
v_call: TRBV14
d_call: -
j_call: TRBJ2-5

cdr3_aa: CASSVLGTPNTGELFF
cdr3_nt: TGTGCCAGCAGCGTACTCGGGACTCCTAACACCGGGGAGCTGTTTTTT
clone_size: -
v_call: TRBV13
d_call: -
j_call: TRBJ2-2

cdr3_aa: CASSSPDRAYEQYF
cdr3_nt: TGTGCCAGCAGCTCTCCAGACAGGGCCTACGAGCAGTACTTC
clone_size: -
v_call: TRBV7-9
d_call: TRBD1
j_call: TRBJ2-7

cdr3_aa: CASSVEHTGELFF
cdr3_nt: TGTGCCAGCAGCGTAGAACACACCGGGGAGCTGTTTTTT
clone_size: few
v_call: TRBV9
d_call: -
j_call: TRBJ2-2

cdr3_aa: CATSRTTRVVDEKLFF
cdr3_nt: TGTGCCACCAGCAGAACCACTCGGGTGGTCGATGAAAAACTGTTTTTT
clone_size: -
v_call: TRBV15
d_call: -
j_call: TRBJ1-4

cdr3_aa: CASKASARTDTQYF
cdr3_nt: TGTGCCAGCAAGGCTAGCGCCCGCACAGATACGCAGTATTTT
clone_size: -
v_call: TRBV2
d_call: -
j_call: TRBJ2-3

cdr3_aa: CASSLGTYTEAFF
cdr3_nt: TGTGCCAGCAGCTTAGGAACGTACACTGAAGCTTTCTTT
clone_size: -
v_call: TRBV11-2
d_call: -
j_call: TRBJ1-1

cdr3_aa: CSVDGGWETQYF
cdr3_nt: TGCAGCGTTGATGGGGGCTGGGAGACCCAGTACTTC
clone_size: once
v_call: TRBV29-1
d_call: -
j_call: TRBJ2-5

cdr3_aa: CASRRDRGELFF
cdr3_nt: TGTGCCAGCAGGAGAGACAGGGGGGAGCTGTTTTTT
clone_size: -
v_call: TRBV12-3/TRBV12-4
d_call: -
j_call: TRBJ2-2

cdr3_aa: CASSPQAGGPYEQYF
cdr3_nt: TGTGCCAGCAGCCCCCAGGCGGGAGGGCCCTACGAGCAGTACTTC
clone_size: -
v_call: TRBV11-2
d_call: TRBD2
j_call: TRBJ2-7

cdr3_aa: CASSVAAEGYNEQFF
cdr3_nt: TGTGCCAGCAGCGTAGCGGCGGAGGGGTACAATGAGCAGTTCTTC
clone_size: -
v_call: TRBV27
d_call: -
j_call: TRBJ2-1

cdr3_aa: CASSLGVAGWKQYF
cdr3_nt: TGTGCCAGCAGCTTGGGCGTAGCGGGATGGAAGCAGTATTTT
clone_size: many
v_call: TRBV5-6
d_call: TRBD2
j_call: TRBJ2-3

cdr3_aa: CASSSPGVGVPYEQYF
cdr3_nt: TGTGCCAGCAGCTCCCCCGGGGTAGGGGTACCCTACGAGCAGTACTTC
clone_size: -
v_call: TRBV7-9
d_call: -
j_call: TRBJ2-7

cdr3_aa: CASSLKQRETQYF
cdr3_nt: TGTGCCAGCAGCTTGAAACAGAGGGAGACCCAGTACTTC
clone_size: -
v_call: TRBV5-4
d_call: -
j_call: TRBJ2-5

cdr3_aa: CSVQLGDTQYF
cdr3_nt: TGCAGCGTCCAACTAGGAGATACGCAGTATTTT
clone_size: -
v_call: TRBV29-1
d_call: -
j_call: TRBJ2-3

cdr3_aa: CASSPLQDKHNEQFF
cdr3_nt: TGCGCCAGCAGCCCGTTACAGGATAAGCACAATGAGCAGTTCTTC
clone_size: -
v_call: TRBV4-1
d_call: -
j_call: TRBJ2-1

cdr3_aa: CASSYQGSYQETQYF
cdr3_nt: TGTGCCAGCAGTTACCAGGGTTCCTACCAAGAGACCCAGTACTTC
clone_size: -
v_call: TRBV6-5
d_call: -
j_call: TRBJ2-5

cdr3_aa: CASSPRTGSLEQYF
cdr3_nt: TGTGCCAGCAGCCCCCGGACAGGTAGTCTAGAGCAGTACTTC
clone_size: -
v_call: TRBV28
d_call: TRBD1
j_call: TRBJ2-7

cdr3_aa: CASSQDLRGLDTEAFF
cdr3_nt: TGTGCCAGCAGCCAAGATCTTCGGGGGCTAGACACTGAAGCTTTCTTT
clone_size: -
v_call: TRBV3-1/TRBV3-2
d_call: -
j_call: TRBJ1-1

cdr3_aa: CASSPRLAGSGVQFF
cdr3_nt: TGTGCCAGCAGCCCCCGACTAGCGGGATCAGGGGTGCAGTTCTTC
clone_size: few
v_call: TRBV9
d_call: TRBD2
j_call: TRBJ2-1

cdr3_aa: CASSLGPGDTQYF
cdr3_nt: TGTGCCAGCAGCTTGGGGCCTGGGGATACGCAGTATTTT
clone_size: -
v_call: TRBV5-6
d_call: -
j_call: TRBJ2-3

cdr3_aa: CASSPGAGVYGYTF
cdr3_nt: TGTGCCAGCAGCCCGGGTGCAGGGGTCTATGGCTACACCTTC
clone_size: -
v_call: TRBV5-6
d_call: -
j_call: TRBJ1-2

cdr3_aa: CASSSPREVRSEAFF
cdr3_nt: TGTGCCAGCAGCTCCCCAAGGGAGGTTCGCTCTGAAGCTTTCTTT
clone_size: -
v_call: TRBV7-9
d_call: -
j_call: TRBJ1-1

cdr3_aa: CSGGNTDTQYF
cdr3_nt: TGCAGCGGGGGCAACACAGATACGCAGTATTTT
clone_size: -
v_call: TRBV20-1
d_call: -
j_call: TRBJ2-3

cdr3_aa: CAGGQSLHSYNEQFF
cdr3_nt: TGTGCCGGAGGACAGAGCCTACACTCCTACAATGAGCAGTTCTTC
clone_size: few
v_call: TRBV30
d_call: -
j_call: TRBJ2-1

cdr3_aa: CASSLGQGLAYEQYF
cdr3_nt: TGTGCCAGCAGCTTAGGACAGGGGCTAGCCTACGAGCAGTACTTC
clone_size: -
v_call: TRBV7-2
d_call: TRBD1
j_call: TRBJ2-7

cdr3_aa: CASSSRTDTEAFF
cdr3_nt: TGTGCCAGCAGTTCCAGGACGGACACTGAAGCTTTCTTT
clone_size: few
v_call: TRBV6-6
d_call: -
j_call: TRBJ1-1

cdr3_aa: CASSAQGVSPYEQYF
cdr3_nt: TGTGCCAGTAGTGCCCAAGGGGTTAGCCCTTACGAGCAGTACTTC
clone_size: -
v_call: TRBV19
d_call: -
j_call: TRBJ2-7

cdr3_aa: CASSLLRGGSGNTIYF
cdr3_nt: TGTGCCAGCAGCCTGCTTCGGGGGGGGAGTGGAAACACCATATATTTT
clone_size: -
v_call: TRBV3-1/TRBV3-2
d_call: -
j_call: TRBJ1-3

cdr3_aa: CASEQGSDTQYF
cdr3_nt: TGTGCCAGCGAACAGGGGTCAGATACGCAGTATTTT
clone_size: once
v_call: TRBV28
d_call: TRBD1
j_call: TRBJ2-3

cdr3_aa: CASSQERSFMGATNEKLFF
cdr3_nt: TGTGCCAGCAGCCAAGAAAGGAGCTTCATGGGTGCAACTAATGAAAAACTGTTTTTT
clone_size: -
v_call: TRBV4-2
d_call: -
j_call: TRBJ1-4

cdr3_aa: CASSVAGRASTDTQYF
cdr3_nt: TGTGCCAGCAGCGTAGCCGGGAGGGCCAGCACAGATACGCAGTATTTT
clone_size: -
v_call: TRBV9
d_call: TRBD2
j_call: TRBJ2-3

cdr3_aa: CASSYITGNEQFF
cdr3_nt: TGCGCCAGCAGCTACATAACCGGGAATGAGCAGTTCTTC
clone_size: -
v_call: TRBV5-1
d_call: -
j_call: TRBJ2-1

cdr3_aa: CASSPNRRYGELFF
cdr3_nt: TGTGCCAGCAGCCCGAACCGACGCTACGGGGAGCTGTTTTTT
clone_size: -
v_call: TRBV13
d_call: -
j_call: TRBJ2-2